The 5 T cell receptor beta chains listed next were all sequenced from one sample in a study of cytomegalovirus exposure and HLA in healthy donors. TCRdb's copy holds only in-frame clones and misses some; the assay was immunoSEQ multiplex PCR. The sample holds 150,000 to 200,000 clones, about 90% seen once. The sample consisted of PBMCs. Every receptor here comes from a woman aged 18 to 35 in good health and CMV-seropositive.

The chain recombines TRBV28 with TRBJ2-1; a weak D match, TRBD1 (5 bases). This CDR3 contains 11 residues. With 3 bases removed from V and 10 bases from J, the gap between germline ends came to 7 bases. Germline-derived CDR1 and CDR2 are MDHEN and SYDVKM. The CDR3 sequence: CASSFKGEQFF. In nucleotides, the CDR3 is TGTGCCAGCAGTTTTAAGGGGGAGCAGTTCTTC.

V is TRBV7-9 and J is TRBJ2-5; D is uncertain. Per germline, CDR1 SEHNR and CDR2 FQNEAQ (reference sequence). CDR3 length equals 13 residues. Trimming left V 6 bases short and J 2 bases short, with 10 bases between. The CDR3: CASSFTLQETQYF. DNA of the CDR3: TGTGCCAGCAGTTTTACCCTACAAGAGACCCAGTACTTC.

The chain links TRBV6-5 to TRBJ2-1; D unclear. The CDR3 is 13 amino acids. Germline V gene data show CDR1 as MNHEY and CDR2 as SVGAGI. Between the trimmed V and J ends, which lost 0 bases and 6 bases, there was a span of 6 bases. The CDR3 sequence: CASSYSRSNEQFF. CDR3 nucleotide sequence: TGTGCCAGCAGTTACTCGAGGAGCAATGAGCAGTTCTTC.

This chain uses TRBV27 with TRBJ2-3, with TRBD1 identical over 7 bases. The CDR3 sequence is 16 residues long. The germline V gene encodes CDR1 MNHEY and CDR2 SMNVEV (reference sequence). After removal of 6 bases from V and 4 bases from J, the junction contained 13 bases not matched to a gene. The CDR3 here is CASSLEGAVGPDTQYF. CDR3 nucleotides: TGTGCCAGCAGCCTCGAGGGGGCGGTTGGCCCAGATACGCAGTATTTT.

The rearrangement links TRBV5-1 to TRBJ2-3; 9 nucleotides align to TRBD2. V gave up 0 bases and J gave up 4 bases; unmatched junction bases: 6. Germline V CDR1 and CDR2: SGHRS, YFSETQ. This CDR3 region has 16 residues. Here the CDR3 DNA reads TGCGCCAGCAGCTTGGCAGGGCTAGCGGGGCCAGATACGCAGTATTTT. Amino acid sequence: CASSLAGLAGPDTQYF.